Below, one T cell receptor (beta chain) is given with its context. Its antigen is currently unknown. The data stem from a study of T cell responses to AZD1222 COVID-19 vaccine. Study results and caveats: Repertoires were obtained solely post-peak T cell response.

Profiled with immunoSEQ multiplex PCR; TCRdb holds only in-frame clones, not every one. Of around 50,000 clones listed, 84% are singletons. The specimen comprised peripheral blood, sampled on day 0 of AZD1222 vaccination. This TCR was recovered from an adult in good health.

CDR3 sequence: CATQSDRGRSNEQFF. The CDR3 coding sequence is TGTGCCACACAATCAGACAGGGGTAGGAGCAATGAGCAGTTCTTC. The J gene is TRBJ2-1, the V gene TRBV6-4; TRBD1 matches 8 bases. The J segment lost 6 bases and the V segment lost 10 bases, leaving 14 bases of the junction unmatched. Germline loops: CDR1 MRHNA, CDR2 SNTAGT. This CDR3 is 15 amino acids long.